What follows are 28 T cell receptor beta chains derived from one specimen sequenced in a study of breast tumors, draining lymph nodes, adjacent tissues. Samples came from axillary lymph nodes draining the breast cancer. TCRdb re-called the multiplex PCR reads through MiXCR, storing one row per CDR3 protein. The table has approximately 100,000 distinct CDR3 sequences, less than 25% seen once. The source material was axillary lymph node tissue. The receptors originated from a female donor with breast cancer. Some clones in this sample may be carry-over from other donors' samples.

At least ten counts were recorded for this clonotype. The genes are TRBV12-3 or TRBV12-4 and TRBJ2-3; 12 bases are a match to TRBD2. There are 15 residues in the CDR3. V dropped 6 bases and J dropped 4; count of bases not matched to a gene: 5. Here the CDR3 reads CASRGLAGGADTQYF. The CDR3 DNA reads as TGTGCCAGCAGGGGACTAGCGGGTGGGGCAGATACGCAGTATTTT.

This clonotype was recorded many times. The genes are TRBV7-9 and TRBJ2-7; D possibly corresponds to TRBD2 (6 bases). Trimming cost V 4 bases and J 5 bases, with 9 bases left between them. The CDR3 is made up of 12 amino acids. Germline CDR1 and CDR2: SEHNR and FQNEAQ (reference sequence). The CDR3 DNA follows: TGTGCCAGCAGCTCCCGGAGGGACGAGCAGTACTTC. Its translation: CASSSRRDEQYF.

Many counts were recorded for this clonotype. The gene calls are TRBV14 and TRBJ1-2; 9 nucleotides align to TRBD1. CDR3 length equals 15 residues. Per germline, CDR1 SGHDN and CDR2 FVKESK. V trimming: 1 base; J trimming: 2 bases; junction bases outside the gene matches: 2. The CDR3 here is CASSQGTGANYGYTF. CDR3 sequence (DNA): TGTGCCAGCAGCCAAGGGACAGGGGCCAACTATGGCTACACCTTC. The variable domain in full, completed from reference TRBV14 and TRBJ1-2, reads EAGVTQFPSHSVIEKGQTVTLRCDPISGHDNLYWYRRVMGKEIKFLLHFVKESKQDESGMPNNRFLAERTGGTYSTLKVQPAELEDSGVYFCASSQGTGANYGYTFGSGTRLTVV.

This clonotype is a singleton in its sample. This sequence may be a read error, since a much larger clone differs from it by one base. This CDR3 is CASSFQGGAVHEQCF. CDR3 sequence (DNA): TGTGCCAGCAGCTTCCAGGGGGGGGCGGTCCACGAGCAGTGCTTC. The chain carries TRBV5-4 and TRBJ2-7; the D call may be TRBD1 or TRBD2 (7 bases each). CDR1 and CDR2 from the germline V gene are SGHNT and YYREEE (reference sequence). The CDR3 is made up of 15 amino acids.

This chain connects TRBV28 to TRBJ1-2; D is unresolved. The CDR3 loop spans 13 amino acids. With 2 bases removed from V and 7 bases from J, the gap between germline ends came to 11 bases. Germline V lookup: CDR1 MDHEN, CDR2 SYDVKM. This CDR3 reads CASSLRGIGGYTF. Written as DNA, the CDR3 is TGTGCCAGCAGTTTACGGGGTATCGGTGGCTACACCTTC.

This clonotype was observed many times. This chain connects TRBV24-1 to TRBJ2-1; a possible D gene is TRBD1 (5 bases). Trimming took 4 bases from V and 4 from J, leaving 16 bases between them. The germline V gene encodes CDR1 KGHDR and CDR2 SFDVKD. This CDR3 has 16 residues. The CDR3 nucleotides are TGTGCCACCAGTGAAAAAGGGCAGGGTTATTACAATGAGCAGTTCTTC. Protein sequence: CATSEKGQGYYNEQFF.

The rearrangement joins TRBV2 to TRBJ1-2, with D maybe TRBD1 (5 bases). V was clipped by 6 bases and J by 5 bases, with 16 bases between them. Germline lookup yields CDR1 SNHLY and CDR2 FYNNEI. The CDR3 has 14 amino acids. CDR3 nucleotides: TGTGCCAGCAGGGGGCGACCAAACCTATATGGCTACACCTTC. This sequence encodes CASRGRPNLYGYTF.

There are many counts of this clonotype. This CDR3 reads CASTFGLAGYNEQFF. Written as DNA, the CDR3 is TGTGCCAGCACGTTTGGACTAGCGGGCTACAATGAGCAGTTCTTC. V is TRBV6-1 and J is TRBJ2-1; 11 bases line up with TRBD2. The CDR3 consists of 15 residues. Germline assignment: CDR1 MNHNS and CDR2 SASEGT. Unmatched junction bases numbered 5, after V lost 7 bases and J lost 3 bases.

This clonotype showed up just once. A much bigger clone sits one base away, suggesting this may be a read error. The chain combines TRBV11-2 with TRBJ1-2; TRBD1 agrees at 9 bases. The CDR3 is 16 residues long. Germline CDR1 and CDR2: SGHAT and FQNNGV. The CDR3 bases are TGTACCAGCAGCTTCGGGGACAGGGCTGATAGTAATGGCTACACCTTC. It encodes CTSSFGDRADSNGYTF. The complete variable domain, with remaining parts taken from reference TRBV11-2 and TRBJ1-2, reads EAGVAQSPRYKIIEKRQSVAFWCNPISGHATLYWYQQILGQGPKLLIQFQNNGVVDDSQLPKDRFSAERLKGVDSTLKIQPAKLEDSAVYLCTSSFGDRADSNGYTFGSGTRLTVV.

The chain recombines TRBV6-6 with TRBJ2-5; 12 bases agree with TRBD2. V gave up 6 bases and J gave up 6 bases; unmatched junction bases: 8. Germline V lookup: CDR1 MNHNY, CDR2 SVGAGI (reference sequence). The CDR3 runs 15 residues. The chain's CDR3 is CASSEATSGRQTQYF. CDR3 nucleotides: TGTGCCAGCAGCGAAGCGACTAGCGGGAGACAGACCCAGTACTTC.

Many counts were recorded for this clonotype. V gene TRBV10-3 combines with J gene TRBJ1-2; TRBD1 might be the D (6 bases). Germline V gene lookup returns CDR1 ENHRY and CDR2 SYGVKD. The CDR3 has 16 residues. The V end lost 7 bases, the J end lost 0 bases, and 18 bases lay between the germline ends. CDR3 residues: CAINNREGTTNYGYTF. The CDR3 nucleotides read TGTGCCATCAATAACAGGGAAGGGACCACTAACTATGGCTACACCTTC.

This clonotype was observed at least ten times. Germline is not matched at one junction end, which may reflect a read error. The chain recombines TRBV30 with TRBJ2-1, with 9 bases lining up with TRBD2. The length of the CDR3 is 12 residues. Germline CDR1 reads GTSNPN; CDR2 reads SVGIG (reference sequence). CDR3 nucleotides: TGTGCCTGGAGTGTACAGGGACTAGCAACGGTCTTC. Translating it yields CAWSVQGLATVF.

This clonotype was observed at least ten times. V gene TRBV2 combines with J gene TRBJ2-1; TRBD2 matches 7 bases. Germline V gene lookup returns CDR1 SNHLY and CDR2 FYNNEI. Trimming took 4 bases from V and 7 from J; bases not matched to a gene: 10. The CDR3 spans 15 residues. CDR3 sequence: CASSVRRGTDNEQFF. The CDR3 nucleotides are TGTGCCAGCAGTGTCCGGCGGGGGACGGATAATGAGCAGTTCTTC.

V is TRBV27 and J is TRBJ2-4; 8 nucleotides match TRBD1. Unmatched junction bases numbered 11, after V lost 5 bases and J lost 2 bases. Germline V lookup: CDR1 MNHEY, CDR2 SMNVEV (reference sequence). The CDR3 covers 17 residues. The CDR3 here is CASSPLWTGLTKNIQYF. CDR3 nucleotide sequence: TGTGCCAGCAGTCCCCTTTGGACAGGGTTGACCAAAAACATTCAGTACTTC.

This clonotype was found many times. The chain uses TRBV2 and TRBJ1-6, with 9 bases fitting TRBD1. From germline, CDR1 is SNHLY and CDR2 FYNNEI. The CDR3 covers 13 residues. V gave up 6 bases and J gave up 11 bases; unmatched junction bases: 5. In nucleotides, the CDR3 is TGTGCCAGCAGCCCCGGGACAGGGACACCCCTCCACTTT. This sequence encodes CASSPGTGTPLHF.

This clonotype was seen many times. This rearrangement joins TRBV18 to TRBJ1-2; a weak D match, TRBD1 (6 bases). The germline V and J ends were trimmed by 3 bases and 3 bases, with 11 bases remaining between them. This CDR3 region has 14 residues. The germline gives CDR1 KGHSH, CDR2 LQKENI. The CDR3 DNA reads TGTGCCAGCTCACCGAGAGGGGGGGACTATGGCTACACCTTC. Translated: CASSPRGGDYGYTF.

This clonotype showed up many times. J is TRBJ1-4 and V is TRBV11-2; D ambiguous. The CDR3 length is 13 residues. Trimming took 1 base from V and 8 from J, leaving 8 bases between them. The germline V gene has CDR1 SGHAT and CDR2 FQNNGV. The CDR3, as DNA: TGTGCCAGCAGCTTAGTGTTGGGGGAAAAACTGTTTTTT. Translating gives CASSLVLGEKLFF.

This clonotype was observed many times. This chain joins TRBV5-1 and TRBJ2-7; 10 bases align to TRBD2. Germline trimming cut 4 bases from V and 2 bases from J; bases unmatched to any gene: 6. CDR1 and CDR2 from the germline V gene are SGHRS and YFSETQ. The CDR3 loop spans 15 amino acids. CDR3: CASSPRTSGAYEQYF. DNA for the CDR3: TGCGCCAGCAGCCCTCGGACTAGCGGAGCCTACGAGCAGTACTTC.

This clonotype was counted ten times or more. This chain connects TRBV5-1 to TRBJ1-2, with no clear D. Germline V gene lookup returns CDR1 SGHRS and CDR2 YFSETQ. The ends were cut back, 0 bases at V and 3 bases at J, with 12 bases in the middle. CDR3 length: 15 amino acids. CDR3 in amino acids: CASSLGPAVYYGYTF. The CDR3 DNA is TGCGCCAGCAGCTTGGGTCCGGCGGTTTACTATGGCTACACCTTC. Variable domain in full (rest from reference TRBV5-1 and TRBJ1-2): KAGVTQTPRYLIKTRGQQVTLSCSPISGHRSVSWYQQTPGQGLQFLFEYFSETQRNKGNFPGRFSGRQFSNSRSEMNVSTLELGDSALYLCASSLGPAVYYGYTFGSGTRLTVV.

In this sample, this clonotype turned up many times. The chain has TRBV27 and TRBJ1-6, with D perhaps matching TRBD1 (5 bases). This CDR3 is built from 15 residues. V was trimmed by 2 bases and J by 6 bases, leaving 11 bases between them. In germline, CDR1 is MNHEY, CDR2 SMNVEV (reference sequence). This CDR3 is CASSLVAQGNSPLHF. In nucleotides, the CDR3 is TGTGCCAGCAGTTTAGTGGCCCAGGGTAATTCACCCCTCCACTTT.

The V and J genes are TRBV6-4 and TRBJ2-3; 9 bases match TRBD2. CDR3 size: 16 residues. Germline CDR1 MRHNA, CDR2 SNTAGT. After removal of 4 bases from V and 9 bases from J, the junction contained 14 bases not matched to a gene. CDR3 coding DNA: TGTGCCAGCAGTGCGACTAGCGGACTGGGGGTTCGGACGCAGTATTTT. Translating it yields CASSATSGLGVRTQYF.

The rearrangement joins TRBV7-2 to TRBJ2-7, with 11 bases lining up with TRBD2. The CDR3 is made up of 15 amino acids. Germline values: CDR1 SGHTA, CDR2 FQGNSA. V lost 5 bases, J lost 2 bases, and 5 bases stayed unmatched. The CDR3 DNA reads as TGTGCCAGCAGCCCTATTAGCGGGGGGGCCTACGAGCAGTACTTC. Translation: CASSPISGGAYEQYF.

This clonotype was seen repeatedly, ten times or more. The gene calls are TRBV19 and TRBJ2-3; possible D gene TRBD2, 5 bases. This CDR3 comprises 14 residues. V lost 3 bases to trimming and J lost 9 bases, with 16 bases between them. The germline V gene has CDR1 LNHDA and CDR2 SQIVND (reference sequence). The DNA of the CDR3 is TGTGCCAGTAGTATCAGACAAAACCCGGGGACGCAGTATTTT. Translated: CASSIRQNPGTQYF.

There are many counts of this clonotype. This chain uses TRBV3-1 with TRBJ1-3; D call uncertain. CDR1 LGHDT and CDR2 YNNKEL come from the germline V gene (reference sequence). V gave up 1 base and J gave up 0 bases, with 7 bases separating them. The CDR3 is 15 amino acids. CDR3 sequence: CASSQATYSGNTIYF. CDR3 nucleotides: TGTGCCAGCAGCCAAGCTACCTACTCTGGAAACACCATATATTTT.

Ten or more counts support this clonotype. The V call is TRBV20-1, the J call TRBJ1-5; D is perhaps TRBD1 (5 bases). Deletions cut 2 bases from V and 7 bases from J, with 9 bases between. There are 12 residues in the CDR3. Germline V gene sequence: CDR1 DFQATT, CDR2 SNEGSKA (reference sequence). The CDR3 bases are TGCAGTGCTAGACAGGGAAACCAGCCCCAGCATTTT. Its translation: CSARQGNQPQHF.

At least ten counts were recorded for this clonotype. The rearrangement uses TRBV5-6 and TRBJ2-7; D is unresolved. This CDR3 spans 13 amino acids. The V end was cut by 0 bases, the J end by 3 bases, with 7 bases between. CDR1 and CDR2 from the germline V gene are SGHDT and YYEEEE. The DNA of the CDR3 is TGTGCCAGCAGCTTGGCGGTAGGCTACGAGCAGTACTTC. Its translation is CASSLAVGYEQYF.

This clonotype was observed many times. This rearrangement joins TRBV27 to TRBJ1-5; 8 nucleotides line up with TRBD1. The J segment lost 3 bases and the V segment lost 6 bases, leaving 4 bases of the junction unmatched. Germline V gene lookup returns CDR1 MNHEY and CDR2 SMNVEV (reference sequence). This CDR3 has 14 amino acids. The CDR3 region is CASSRQGNNQPQHF. CDR3 bases: TGTGCCAGCAGCCGACAGGGGAACAATCAGCCCCAGCATTTT.

This rearrangement joins TRBV2 to TRBJ1-4; 9 bases map to TRBD1. Germline V gives CDR1 SNHLY, CDR2 FYNNEI. This CDR3 is built from 14 residues. V trimming: 4 bases; J trimming: 10 bases; junction bases outside the gene matches: 7. CDR3: CASSVQGARSKLFF. The CDR3 coding sequence is TGTGCCAGCAGTGTACAGGGGGCCCGGTCAAAACTGTTTTTT.